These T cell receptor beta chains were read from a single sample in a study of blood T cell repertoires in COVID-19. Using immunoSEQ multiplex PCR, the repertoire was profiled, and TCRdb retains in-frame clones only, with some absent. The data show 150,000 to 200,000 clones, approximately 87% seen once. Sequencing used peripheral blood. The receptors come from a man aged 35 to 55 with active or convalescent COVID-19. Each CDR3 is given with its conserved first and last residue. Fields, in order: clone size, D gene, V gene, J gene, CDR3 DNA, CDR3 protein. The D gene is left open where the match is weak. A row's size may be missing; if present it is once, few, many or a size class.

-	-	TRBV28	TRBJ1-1	TGTGCCAGCAGTTTCTTGAACAGGGTTACTGAAGCTTTCTTT	CASSFLNRVTEAFF
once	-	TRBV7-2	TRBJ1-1	TGTGCCAGCAGTCAGGCGGGATGGAACACTGAAGCTTTCTTT	CASSQAGWNTEAFF
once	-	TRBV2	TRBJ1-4	TGTGCCGTACAGGGCAGGAATGAAAAACTGTTTTTT	CAVQGRNEKLFF
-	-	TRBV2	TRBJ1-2	TGTGCCAGCATTATGGGCAGGAACTATGGCTACACCTTC	CASIMGRNYGYTF
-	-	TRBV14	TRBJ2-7	TGTGCCAGCAGCCAAGATCGGAGAGACGAGCAGTACTTC	CASSQDRRDEQYF
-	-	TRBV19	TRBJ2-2	TGTGCCAGTCACTACGCGGCGAACACCGGGGAGCTGTTTTTT	CASHYAANTGELFF
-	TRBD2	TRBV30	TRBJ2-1	TGTGCCTGGAGGATCGCCTTGCGGGGGGGCGGCAATGAGCAGTTCTTC	CAWRIALRGGGNEQFF
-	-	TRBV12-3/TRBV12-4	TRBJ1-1	TGTGCCAGCAGTCGGGGCACTGAAGCTTTCTTT	CASSRGTEAFF
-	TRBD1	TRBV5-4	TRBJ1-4	TGTGCCAGCAGCCCGGGACAGACTAATGAAAAACTGTTTTTT	CASSPGQTNEKLFF
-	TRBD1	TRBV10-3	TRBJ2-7	TGTGCCATCACCGGATCCCCGGACAGGGGTGACGAGCAGTACTTC	CAITGSPDRGDEQYF
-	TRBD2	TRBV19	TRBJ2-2	TGTGCCAGTAGCCGGACTAGTTACACCGGGGAGCTGTTTTTT	CASSRTSYTGELFF
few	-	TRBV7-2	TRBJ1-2	TGTGCCAGCAGCTTAGGTACTCGCGGCTACACCTTC	CASSLGTRGYTF
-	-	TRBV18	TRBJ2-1	TGTGCCAGCTCACAACTAGACAATGAGCAGTTCTTC	CASSQLDNEQFF
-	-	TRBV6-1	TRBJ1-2	TGTGCCAGCAGTGACAGGTTCTATGGCTACACCTTC	CASSDRFYGYTF
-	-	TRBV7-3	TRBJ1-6	TGTGCCAGCAGCTTAACAGGGAGAAATTCACCCCTCCACTTT	CASSLTGRNSPLHF
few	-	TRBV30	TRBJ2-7	TGTGCTTTCGAGCCTTTGTGGGCCCTCTACGAGCAGTACTTC	CAFEPLWALYEQYF
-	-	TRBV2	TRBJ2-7	TGTGCCAGCAGCCCCCGTCGGAGCGGTCGGTACGAGCAGTACTTC	CASSPRRSGRYEQYF
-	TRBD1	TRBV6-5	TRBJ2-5	TGTGCCAGCAGTCGGGGACAGGCAAACCAAGAGACCCAGTACTTC	CASSRGQANQETQYF
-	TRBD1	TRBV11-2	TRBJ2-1	TGTGCCAGCAGCTTAGCAGGGGGCGTCTACAATGAGCAGTTCTTC	CASSLAGGVYNEQFF
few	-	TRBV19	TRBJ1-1	TGTGCCAGTAGAAGGGGGTATGACACTGAAGCTTTCTTT	CASRRGYDTEAFF
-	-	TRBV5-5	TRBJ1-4	TGTGCCAGCAGCCAAGATCCCGGGGTTAATGAAAAACTGTTTTTT	CASSQDPGVNEKLFF
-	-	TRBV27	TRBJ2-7	TGTGCCAGCAGCACCCCCCGTCGGGGGGCAAGCGTATACGAGCAGTACTTC	CASSTPRRGASVYEQYF
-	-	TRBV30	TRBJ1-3	TGTGCCTGGACCAGCTCTGGAAACACCATATATTTT	CAWTSSGNTIYF
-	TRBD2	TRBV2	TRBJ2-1	TGTGCCAGCAGTGAAGTTAGGCTAGCGGTTTACAATGAGCAGTTCTTC	CASSEVRLAVYNEQFF
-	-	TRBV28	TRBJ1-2	TGTGCCAGCAGTCTCGGACAGTCGTACCTCTATGGCTACACCTTC	CASSLGQSYLYGYTF
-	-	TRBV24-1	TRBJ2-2	TGTGCCACCAGTGGGGGCGCGGGACTTAACACCGGGGAGCTGTTTTTT	CATSGGAGLNTGELFF
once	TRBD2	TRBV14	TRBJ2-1	TGTGCCAGCAGCCAAGAGGGACTATCCTACAATGAGCAGTTCTTC	CASSQEGLSYNEQFF
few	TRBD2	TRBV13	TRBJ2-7	TGTGCCAGCACCCGGGGACTAGCTTGGGACGAGCAGTACTTC	CASTRGLAWDEQYF
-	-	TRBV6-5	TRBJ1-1	TGTGCCAGCAGTTACCGTGGGCGGAGGGAGAACACTGAAGCTTTCTTT	CASSYRGRRENTEAFF
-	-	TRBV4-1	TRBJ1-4	TGCGCCAGCAGCCAAGGTGTAGCCTCGGAGGAAAAACTGTTTTTT	CASSQGVASEEKLFF
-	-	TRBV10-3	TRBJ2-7	TGTGCCATTAAAACCTCCACAGGGAGCAACGAGCAGTACTTC	CAIKTSTGSNEQYF
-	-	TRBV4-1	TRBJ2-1	TGCGCCAGCAGCCAAGATAGGGGCCAGGTCTCGAGCTCCTACAATGAGCAGTTCTTC	CASSQDRGQVSSSYNEQFF
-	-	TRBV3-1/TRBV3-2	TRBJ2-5	TGTGCCAGCAGCCAAGGAAGTCGGGCGGGTTTGGTGACCCAGTACTTC	CASSQGSRAGLVTQYF
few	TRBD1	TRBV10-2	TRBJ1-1	TGCGCCAGCAGCCCCCGGGACAGGGGGCTCGGCACTGAAGCTTTCTTT	CASSPRDRGLGTEAFF
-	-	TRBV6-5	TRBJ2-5	TGTGCCAGCAGTTACGGGGTCTCCCGGGGACAAGAGACCCAGTACTTC	CASSYGVSRGQETQYF
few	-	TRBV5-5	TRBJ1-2	TGTGCCAGCAGCTTGGGCCGGGGAGAAGGCTACACCTTC	CASSLGRGEGYTF
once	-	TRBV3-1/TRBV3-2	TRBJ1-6	TGTGCCAGCAGCCAAGGACCTAGTAATTCACCCCTCCACTTT	CASSQGPSNSPLHF
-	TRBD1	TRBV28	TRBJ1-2	TGTGCCAGCAGTTCACAGGGGGTGCGGGGCTACACCTTC	CASSSQGVRGYTF
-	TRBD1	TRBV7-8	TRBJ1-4	TGTGCCAGCAGCTCGAGGGGGCAGGGAGAAAAACTGTTTTTT	CASSSRGQGEKLFF
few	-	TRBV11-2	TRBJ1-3	TGTGCCAGCAGCTTAGTCTGGACGGGAGGAAACACCATATATTTT	CASSLVWTGGNTIYF
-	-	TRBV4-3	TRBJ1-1	TGCGCCAGCAGCCAAGTTATAAACACTGAAGCTTTCTTT	CASSQVINTEAFF
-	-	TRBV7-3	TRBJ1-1	TGTGCCAGCAGCTTAACGGACAGGAACACTGAAGCTTTCTTT	CASSLTDRNTEAFF
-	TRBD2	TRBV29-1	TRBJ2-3	TGCAGCGTTCGGGGGGGACCAACCTCGGGCACAGATACGCAGTATTTT	CSVRGGPTSGTDTQYF